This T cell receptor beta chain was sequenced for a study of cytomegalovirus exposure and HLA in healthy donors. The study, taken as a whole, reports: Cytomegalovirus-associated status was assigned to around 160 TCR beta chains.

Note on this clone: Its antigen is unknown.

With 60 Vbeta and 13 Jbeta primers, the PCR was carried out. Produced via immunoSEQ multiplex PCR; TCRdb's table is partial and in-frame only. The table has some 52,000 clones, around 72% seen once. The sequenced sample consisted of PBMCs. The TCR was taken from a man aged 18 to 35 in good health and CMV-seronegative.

The CDR3 sequence is CASSRQGVTNEKLFF. The CDR3 DNA is TGTGCCAGCAGCCGTCAGGGGGTCACTAATGAAAAACTGTTTTTT. The chain joins TRBV11-2 to TRBJ1-4; the match to TRBD1 covers 7 bases. The CDR3 runs to 15 residues. Germline-derived CDR1 and CDR2 are SGHAT and FQNNGV. V trimming: 5 bases; J trimming: 2 bases; junction bases outside the gene matches: 5. Looking up the rest from reference TRBV11-2 and TRBJ1-4 gives the full variable domain: EAGVAQSPRYKIIEKRQSVAFWCNPISGHATLYWYQQILGQGPKLLIQFQNNGVVDDSQLPKDRFSAERLKGVDSTLKIQPAKLEDSAVYLCASSRQGVTNEKLFFGSGTQLSVL.